This TCR beta chain was identified in a study of T cell changes during pregnancy in multiple sclerosis. TCRdb's table, derived via immunoSEQ multiplex PCR, lists solely in-frame clones and lacks some. Of around 92,000 clones in the sample, about 94% were seen once. The CDR3 consists of 11 residues. Germline V gives CDR1 SGDLS, CDR2 YYNGEE. Trimming removed 0 bases from V and 8 bases from J, with 5 bases in between. The receptor was isolated from a female donor with multiple sclerosis, enrolled in a pregnancy study. This sequence joins TRBV9 and TRBJ1-2; D ambiguous. The material sequenced was peripheral blood, taken in the third trimester of pregnancy. CDR3 protein: CASSVAGGYTF. DNA of the CDR3: TGTGCCAGCAGCGTAGCGGGGGGCTACACCTTC.